One TCR beta chain is described in this entry. Its cognate antigen is unknown. The sample comes from a study of T cell responses to AZD1222 COVID-19 vaccine. Study observations and caveats: The donors showed a predominance of white British ancestry and of females, with possible underestimation of clonal diversity. Nearly half of spike-specific TCRs reportedly target unmutated variant regions. Repertoires were collected only later (after the peak T cell response had occurred). With dominance at 160-218 and 743-854, vaccine-associated CD4 TCRs spanned spike.

Assay used: immunoSEQ multiplex PCR; TCRdb lists only in-frame clones, some missing. The sample has around 180,000 clones; approximately 94% are singletons. With 3 bases clipped from V and 4 bases from J, the junction kept 2 bases outside the gene matches. The germline V gene has CDR1 SGHTA and CDR2 FQGTGA. The CDR3 is 13 residues long. The origin of this receptor is an adult who received the AZD1222 COVID-19 vaccine. The sample in question was peripheral blood, obtained 28 days after the second AZD1222 dose. The chain links TRBV7-3 to TRBJ1-1, with 7 bases identical to TRBD1. The CDR3 reads CASSLNRGTEAFF. DNA of the CDR3: TGTGCCAGCAGCTTGAACAGGGGCACTGAAGCTTTCTTT.